This note documents a single TCR beta chain sequence. Its antigen is still unknown. With 4 bases clipped from V and 6 bases from J, the junction kept 13 bases outside the gene matches. This CDR3 is 16 amino acids long. Germline loops: CDR1 SGHRS, CDR2 YFSETQ. The data are from a study of beta chain features in type 1 diabetes. Study-wide results and limits: TCRB CDR3s were moderately but significantly shorter in Type 1 diabetes patients in all four CD4+ subsets. Patients with type 1 diabetes carried fewer insertions and had more deletions at their VDJ junctions.

The sequenced template was cDNA made from the entire isolated RNA. Sequencing was performed with immunoSEQ multiplex PCR; in TCRdb, only in-frame clones are kept and a portion is missing. The sample gives 680,000 or so clones, 15% to 19% of which show up once; about 0.087% is in the top ten. The sequencing sample was made of naive CD4+ T cells from blood. The rearrangement uses TRBV5-1 and TRBJ2-1, with 7 bases aligning to TRBD1. The sequence was collected from a man younger than 35 in good health. The CDR3 region has the DNA TGCGCCAGCAGCCCACGCCCGACAGGGAAGTCCAATGAGCAGTTCTTC. This translates into CASSPRPTGKSNEQFF.